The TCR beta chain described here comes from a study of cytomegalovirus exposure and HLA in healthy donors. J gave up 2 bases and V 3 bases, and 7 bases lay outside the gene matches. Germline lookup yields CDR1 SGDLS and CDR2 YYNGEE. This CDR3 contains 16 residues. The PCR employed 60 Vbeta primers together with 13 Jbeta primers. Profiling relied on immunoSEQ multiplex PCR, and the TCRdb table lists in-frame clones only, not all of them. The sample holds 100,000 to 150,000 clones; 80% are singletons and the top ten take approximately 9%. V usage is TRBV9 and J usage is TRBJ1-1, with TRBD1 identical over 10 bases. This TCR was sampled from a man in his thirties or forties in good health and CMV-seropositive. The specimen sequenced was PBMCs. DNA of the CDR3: TGTGCCAGCAGCGCTTGGGACAGGGGACGTAACACTGAAGCTTTCTTT. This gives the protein CASSAWDRGRNTEAFF.